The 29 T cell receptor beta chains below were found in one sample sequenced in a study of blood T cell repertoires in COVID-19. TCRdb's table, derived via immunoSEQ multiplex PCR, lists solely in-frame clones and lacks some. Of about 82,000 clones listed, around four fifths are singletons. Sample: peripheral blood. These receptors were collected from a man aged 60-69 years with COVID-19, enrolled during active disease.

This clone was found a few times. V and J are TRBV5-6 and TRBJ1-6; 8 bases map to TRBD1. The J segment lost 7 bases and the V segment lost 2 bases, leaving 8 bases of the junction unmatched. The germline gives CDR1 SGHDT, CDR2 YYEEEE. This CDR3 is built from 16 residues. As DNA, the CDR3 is TGTGCCAGCAGCTTCGACCCCAGGACAGGGAATTCACCCCTCCACTTT. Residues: CASSFDPRTGNSPLHF. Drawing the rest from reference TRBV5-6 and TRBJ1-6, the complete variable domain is DAGVTQSPTHLIKTRGQQVTLRCSPKSGHDTVSWYQQALGQGPQFIFQYYEEEERQRGNFPDRFSGHQFPNYSSELNVNALLLGDSALYLCASSFDPRTGNSPLHFGNGTRLTVT.

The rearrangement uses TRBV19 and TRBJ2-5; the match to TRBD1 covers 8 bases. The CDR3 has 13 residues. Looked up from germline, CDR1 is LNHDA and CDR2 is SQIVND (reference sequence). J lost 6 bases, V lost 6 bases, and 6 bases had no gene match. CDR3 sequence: CASSRQGLKTQYF. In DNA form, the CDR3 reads TGTGCCAGTAGCCGACAGGGGCTAAAGACCCAGTACTTC.

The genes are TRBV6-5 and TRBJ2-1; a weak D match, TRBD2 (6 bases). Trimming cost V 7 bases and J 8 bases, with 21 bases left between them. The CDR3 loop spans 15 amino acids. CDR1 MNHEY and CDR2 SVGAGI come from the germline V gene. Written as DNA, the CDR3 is TGTGCCAGCATGGAAGGGGCGGGATTTGTGGATGAGCAGTTCTTC. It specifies CASMEGAGFVDEQFF.

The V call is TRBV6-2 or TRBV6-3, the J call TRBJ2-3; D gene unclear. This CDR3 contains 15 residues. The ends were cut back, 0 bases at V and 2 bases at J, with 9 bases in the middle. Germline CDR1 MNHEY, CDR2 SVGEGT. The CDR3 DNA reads TGTGCCAGCAGTTACTCGTCACAGCCCACAGATACGCAGTATTTT. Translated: CASSYSSQPTDTQYF.

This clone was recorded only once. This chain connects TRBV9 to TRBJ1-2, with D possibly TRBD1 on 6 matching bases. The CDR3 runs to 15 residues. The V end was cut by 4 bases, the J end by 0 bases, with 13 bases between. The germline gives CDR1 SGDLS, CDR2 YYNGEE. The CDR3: CASSPRQGTNYGYTF. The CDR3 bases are TGTGCCAGCAGCCCTCGGCAGGGGACTAACTATGGCTACACCTTC.

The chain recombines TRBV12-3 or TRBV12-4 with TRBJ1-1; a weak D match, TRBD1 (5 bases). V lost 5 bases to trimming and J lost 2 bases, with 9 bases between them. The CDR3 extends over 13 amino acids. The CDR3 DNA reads TGTGCCAGCAGTAGGACATCTAACACTGAAGCTTTCTTT. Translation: CASSRTSNTEAFF.

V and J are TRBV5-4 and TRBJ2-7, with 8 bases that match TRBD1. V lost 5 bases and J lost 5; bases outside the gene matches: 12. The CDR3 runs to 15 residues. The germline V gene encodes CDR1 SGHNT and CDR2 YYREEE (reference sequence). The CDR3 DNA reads TGTGCCAGCAGTCCCGGGACAGGTGTCTCTCACGAGCAGTACTTC. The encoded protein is CASSPGTGVSHEQYF.

The CDR3 reads CASSQQSGGAADTQYF. The CDR3 nucleotides are TGCGCCAGCAGTCAACAAAGCGGGGGGGCCGCAGATACGCAGTATTTT. J is TRBJ2-3 and V is TRBV10-2; 10 bases are a match to TRBD2. Per germline, CDR1 WSHSY and CDR2 SAAADI. Trimming removed 5 bases from V and 4 bases from J; junction bases left unmatched: 9. The CDR3 sequence is 16 residues long.

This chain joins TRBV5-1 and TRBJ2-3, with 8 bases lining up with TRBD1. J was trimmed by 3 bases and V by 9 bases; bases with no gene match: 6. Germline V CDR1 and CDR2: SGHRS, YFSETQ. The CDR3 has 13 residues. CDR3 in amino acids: CATKQGGTDTQYF. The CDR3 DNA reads TGCGCCACTAAACAGGGGGGAACAGATACGCAGTATTTT. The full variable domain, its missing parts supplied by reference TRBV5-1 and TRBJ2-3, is KAGVTQTPRYLIKTRGQQVTLSCSPISGHRSVSWYQQTPGQGLQFLFEYFSETQRNKGNFPGRFSGRQFSNSRSEMNVSTLELGDSALYLCATKQGGTDTQYFGPGTRLTVL.

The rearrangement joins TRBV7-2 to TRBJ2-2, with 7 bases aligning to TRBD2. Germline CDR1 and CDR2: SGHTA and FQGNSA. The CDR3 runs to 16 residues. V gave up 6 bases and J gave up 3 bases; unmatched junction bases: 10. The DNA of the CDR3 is TGTGCCAGCAGATGGAAGACTAGCTCCGACACCGGGGAGCTGTTTTTT. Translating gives CASRWKTSSDTGELFF.

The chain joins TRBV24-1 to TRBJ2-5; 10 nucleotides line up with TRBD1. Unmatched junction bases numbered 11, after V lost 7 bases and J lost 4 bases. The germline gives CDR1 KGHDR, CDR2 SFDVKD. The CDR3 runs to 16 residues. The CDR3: CATRNGTGDCRETQYF. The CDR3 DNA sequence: TGTGCCACCAGGAACGGGACAGGGGATTGTCGAGAGACCCAGTACTTC.

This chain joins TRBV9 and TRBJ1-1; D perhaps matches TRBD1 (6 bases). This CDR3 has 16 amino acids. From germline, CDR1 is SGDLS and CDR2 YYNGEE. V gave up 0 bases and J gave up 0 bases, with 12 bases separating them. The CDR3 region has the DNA TGTGCCAGCAGCGTAGGCGTGGACAGCATGAACACTGAAGCTTTCTTT. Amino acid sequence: CASSVGVDSMNTEAFF.

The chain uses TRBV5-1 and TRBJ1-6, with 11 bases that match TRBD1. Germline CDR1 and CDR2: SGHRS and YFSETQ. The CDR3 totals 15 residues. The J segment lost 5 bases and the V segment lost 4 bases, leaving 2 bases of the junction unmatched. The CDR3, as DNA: TGCGCCAGCAGCGGGGACAGGGGGAATAATTCACCCCTCCACTTT. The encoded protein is CASSGDRGNNSPLHF.

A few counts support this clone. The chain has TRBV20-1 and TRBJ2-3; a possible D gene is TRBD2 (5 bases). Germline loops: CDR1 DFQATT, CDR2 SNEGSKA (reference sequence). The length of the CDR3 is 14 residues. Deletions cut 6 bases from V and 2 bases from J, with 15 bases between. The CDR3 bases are TGCAGTGCCAGTTTAGGGAGCGACACAGATACGCAGTATTTT. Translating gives CSASLGSDTDTQYF.

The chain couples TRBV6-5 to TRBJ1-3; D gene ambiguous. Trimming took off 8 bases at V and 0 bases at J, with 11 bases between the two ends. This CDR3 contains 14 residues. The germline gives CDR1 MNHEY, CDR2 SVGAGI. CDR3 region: CASADEASGNTIYF. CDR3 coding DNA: TGTGCCAGCGCCGATGAAGCCTCTGGAAACACCATATATTTT.

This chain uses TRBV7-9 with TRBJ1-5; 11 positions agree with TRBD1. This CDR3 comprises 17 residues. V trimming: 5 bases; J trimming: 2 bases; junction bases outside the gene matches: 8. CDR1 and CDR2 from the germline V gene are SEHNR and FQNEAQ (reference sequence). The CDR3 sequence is CASSPGQGVVGNQPQHF. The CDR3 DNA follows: TGTGCCAGCAGCCCGGGACAGGGGGTGGTCGGCAATCAGCCCCAGCATTTT.

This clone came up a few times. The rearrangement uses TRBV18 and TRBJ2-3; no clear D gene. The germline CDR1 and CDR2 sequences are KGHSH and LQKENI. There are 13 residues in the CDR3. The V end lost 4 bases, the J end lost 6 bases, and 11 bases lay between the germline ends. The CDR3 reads CASSLTVGDTQYF. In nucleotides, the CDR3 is TGTGCCAGCTCACTAACGGTCGGGGATACGCAGTATTTT.

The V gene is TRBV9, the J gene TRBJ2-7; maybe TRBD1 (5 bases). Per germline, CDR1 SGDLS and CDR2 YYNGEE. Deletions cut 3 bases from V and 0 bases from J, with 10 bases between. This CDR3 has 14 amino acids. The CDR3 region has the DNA TGTGCCAGCAGCGCTACAGGTACCTCCTACGAGCAGTACTTC. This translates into CASSATGTSYEQYF.

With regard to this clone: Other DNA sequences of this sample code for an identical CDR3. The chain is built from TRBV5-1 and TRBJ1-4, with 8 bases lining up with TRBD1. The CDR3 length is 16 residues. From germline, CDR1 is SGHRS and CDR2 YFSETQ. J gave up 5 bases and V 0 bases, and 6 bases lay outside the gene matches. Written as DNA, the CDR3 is TGCGCCAGCAGCTTGGCCGGGACAGGAGGGAATGAAAAACTGTTTTTT. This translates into CASSLAGTGGNEKLFF.

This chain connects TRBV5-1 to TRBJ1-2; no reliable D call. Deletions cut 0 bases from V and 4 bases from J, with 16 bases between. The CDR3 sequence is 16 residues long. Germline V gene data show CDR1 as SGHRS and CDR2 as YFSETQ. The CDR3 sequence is CASSLVGLDKGYGYTF. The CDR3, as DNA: TGCGCCAGCAGCTTGGTTGGCCTCGACAAAGGCTATGGCTACACCTTC.

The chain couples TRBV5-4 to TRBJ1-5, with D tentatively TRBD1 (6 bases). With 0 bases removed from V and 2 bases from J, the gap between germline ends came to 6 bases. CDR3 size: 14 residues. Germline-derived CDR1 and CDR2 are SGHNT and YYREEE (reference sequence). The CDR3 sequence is CASSLAGGNQPQHF. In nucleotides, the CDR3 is TGTGCCAGCAGCTTGGCAGGGGGCAATCAGCCCCAGCATTTT.

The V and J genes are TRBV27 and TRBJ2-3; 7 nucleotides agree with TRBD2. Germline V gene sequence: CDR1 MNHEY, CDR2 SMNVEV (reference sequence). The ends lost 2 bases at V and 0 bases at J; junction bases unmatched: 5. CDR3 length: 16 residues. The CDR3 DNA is TGTGCCAGCAGTTTAGGTAGCGGGTTTAGCACAGATACGCAGTATTTT. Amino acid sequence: CASSLGSGFSTDTQYF.

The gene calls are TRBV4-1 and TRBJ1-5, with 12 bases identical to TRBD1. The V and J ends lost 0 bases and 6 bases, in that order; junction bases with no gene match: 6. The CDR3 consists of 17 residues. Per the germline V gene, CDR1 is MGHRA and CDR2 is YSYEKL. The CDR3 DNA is TGCGCCAGCAGCCAAGATCCGGGACAGGGGGCGCGTCAGCCCCAGCATTTT. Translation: CASSQDPGQGARQPQHF.

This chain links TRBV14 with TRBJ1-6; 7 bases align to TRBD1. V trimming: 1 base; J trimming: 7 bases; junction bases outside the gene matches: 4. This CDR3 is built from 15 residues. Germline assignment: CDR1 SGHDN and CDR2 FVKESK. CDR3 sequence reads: CASSQGQGENSPLHF. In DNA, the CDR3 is TGTGCCAGCAGCCAAGGACAGGGAGAGAATTCACCCCTCCACTTT.

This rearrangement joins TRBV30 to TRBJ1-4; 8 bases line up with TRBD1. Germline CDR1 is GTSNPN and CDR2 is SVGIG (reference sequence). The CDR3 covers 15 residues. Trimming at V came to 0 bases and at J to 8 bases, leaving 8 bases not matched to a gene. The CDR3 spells CAWSVGKRTGEKLFF. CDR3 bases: TGTGCCTGGAGTGTAGGAAAACGGACAGGGGAAAAACTGTTTTTT. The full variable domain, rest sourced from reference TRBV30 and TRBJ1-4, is SQTIHQWPATLVQPVGSPLSLECTVEGTSNPNLYWYRQAAGRGLQLLFYSVGIGQISSEVPQNLSASRPQDRQFILSSKKLLLSDSGFYLCAWSVGKRTGEKLFFGSGTQLSVL.

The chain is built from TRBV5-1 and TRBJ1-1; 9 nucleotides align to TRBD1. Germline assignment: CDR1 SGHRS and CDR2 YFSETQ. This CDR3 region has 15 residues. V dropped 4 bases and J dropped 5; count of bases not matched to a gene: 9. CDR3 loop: CASSPGTGRETEAFF. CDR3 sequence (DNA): TGCGCCAGCAGCCCAGGGACAGGGCGGGAAACTGAAGCTTTCTTT.

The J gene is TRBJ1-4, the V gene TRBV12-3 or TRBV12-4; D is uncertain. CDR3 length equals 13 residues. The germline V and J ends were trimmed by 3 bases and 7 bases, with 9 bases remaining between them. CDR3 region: CASSFRVSEKLFF. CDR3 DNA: TGTGCCAGCAGTTTCCGTGTGAGTGAAAAACTGTTTTTT.

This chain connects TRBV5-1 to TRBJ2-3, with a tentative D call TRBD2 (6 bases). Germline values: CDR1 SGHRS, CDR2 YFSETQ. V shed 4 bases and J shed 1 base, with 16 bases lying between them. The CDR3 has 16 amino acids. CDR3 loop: CASSPATSGRTDTQYF. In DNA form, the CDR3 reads TGCGCCAGCAGCCCCGCCACGAGCGGGCGCACAGATACGCAGTATTTT.

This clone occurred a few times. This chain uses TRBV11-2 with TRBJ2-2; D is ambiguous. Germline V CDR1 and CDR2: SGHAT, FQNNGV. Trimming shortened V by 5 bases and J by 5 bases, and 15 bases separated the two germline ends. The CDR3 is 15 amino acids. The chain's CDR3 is CASSPEENGTGELFF. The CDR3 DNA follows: TGTGCCAGCAGCCCCGAGGAGAACGGAACCGGGGAGCTGTTTTTT.